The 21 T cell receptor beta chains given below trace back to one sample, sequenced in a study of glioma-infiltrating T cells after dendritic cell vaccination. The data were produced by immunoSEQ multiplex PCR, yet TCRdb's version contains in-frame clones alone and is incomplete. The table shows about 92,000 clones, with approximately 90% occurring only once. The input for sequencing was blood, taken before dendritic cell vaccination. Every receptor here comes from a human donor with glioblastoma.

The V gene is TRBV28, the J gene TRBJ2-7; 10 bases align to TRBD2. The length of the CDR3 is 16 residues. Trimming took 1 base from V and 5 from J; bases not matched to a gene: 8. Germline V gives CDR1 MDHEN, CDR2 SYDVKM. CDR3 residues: CASSLSPSGRTHEQYF. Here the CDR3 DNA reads TGTGCCAGCAGTTTATCACCTAGCGGGAGAACCCACGAGCAGTACTTC.

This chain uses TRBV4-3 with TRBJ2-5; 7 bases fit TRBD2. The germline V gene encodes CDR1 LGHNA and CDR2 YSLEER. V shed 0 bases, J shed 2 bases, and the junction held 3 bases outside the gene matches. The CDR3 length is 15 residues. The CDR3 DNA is TGCGCCAGCAGCCAAGAGGCCGGGGGGCAAGAGACCCAGTACTTC. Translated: CASSQEAGGQETQYF.

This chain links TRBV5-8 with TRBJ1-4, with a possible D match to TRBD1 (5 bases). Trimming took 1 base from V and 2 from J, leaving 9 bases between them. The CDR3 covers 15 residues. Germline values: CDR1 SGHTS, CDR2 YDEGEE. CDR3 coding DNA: TGTGCCAGCAGCTTGTGGGGCGCGACTAATGAAAAACTGTTTTTT. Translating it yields CASSLWGATNEKLFF. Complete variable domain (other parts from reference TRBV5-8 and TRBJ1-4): EAGVTQSPTHLIKTRGQQATLRCSPISGHTSVYWYQQALGLGLQFLLWYDEGEERNRGNFPPRFSGRQFPNYSSELNVNALELEDSALYLCASSLWGATNEKLFFGSGTQLSVL.

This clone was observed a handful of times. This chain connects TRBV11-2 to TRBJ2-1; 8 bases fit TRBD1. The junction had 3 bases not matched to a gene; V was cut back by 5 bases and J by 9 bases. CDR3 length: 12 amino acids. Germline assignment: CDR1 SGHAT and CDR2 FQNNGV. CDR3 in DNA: TGTGCCAGCAGCCAGACAGGGGTTGAGCAGTTCTTC. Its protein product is CASSQTGVEQFF. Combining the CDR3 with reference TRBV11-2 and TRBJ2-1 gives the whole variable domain EAGVAQSPRYKIIEKRQSVAFWCNPISGHATLYWYQQILGQGPKLLIQFQNNGVVDDSQLPKDRFSAERLKGVDSTLKIQPAKLEDSAVYLCASSQTGVEQFFGPGTRLTVL.

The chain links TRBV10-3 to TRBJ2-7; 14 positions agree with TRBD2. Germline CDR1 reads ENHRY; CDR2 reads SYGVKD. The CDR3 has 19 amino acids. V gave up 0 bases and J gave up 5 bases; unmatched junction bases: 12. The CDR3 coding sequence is TGTGCCATCAGTGAGTCTCCTCGACTAGCGGGAGGGCAGTCGAACGAGCAGTACTTC. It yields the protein CAISESPRLAGGQSNEQYF.

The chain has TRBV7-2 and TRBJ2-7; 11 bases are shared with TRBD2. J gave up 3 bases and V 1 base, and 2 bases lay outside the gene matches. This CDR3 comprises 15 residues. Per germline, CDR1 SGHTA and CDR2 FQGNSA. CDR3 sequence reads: CASSLGTSGLYEQYF. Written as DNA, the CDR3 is TGTGCCAGCAGCTTAGGGACTAGCGGGCTCTACGAGCAGTACTTC. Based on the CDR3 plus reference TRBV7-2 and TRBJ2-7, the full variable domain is GAGVSQSPSNKVTEKGKDVELRCDPISGHTALYWYRQSLGQGLEFLIYFQGNSAPDKSGLPSDRFSAERTGGSVSTLTIQRTQQEDSAVYLCASSLGTSGLYEQYFGPGTRLTVT.

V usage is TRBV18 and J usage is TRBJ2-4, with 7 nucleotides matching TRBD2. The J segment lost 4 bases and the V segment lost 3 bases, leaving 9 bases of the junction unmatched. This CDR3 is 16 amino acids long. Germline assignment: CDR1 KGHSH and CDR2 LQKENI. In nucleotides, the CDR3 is TGTGCCAGCTCACCCTCAAGCGGGATCGGTAAAAACATTCAGTACTTC. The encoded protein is CASSPSSGIGKNIQYF.

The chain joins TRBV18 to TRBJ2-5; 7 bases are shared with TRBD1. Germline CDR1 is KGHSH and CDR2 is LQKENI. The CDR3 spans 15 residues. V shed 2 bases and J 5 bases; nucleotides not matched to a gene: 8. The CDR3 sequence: CASSPRTGPGETQYF. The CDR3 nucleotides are TGTGCCAGCTCACCAAGGACAGGACCGGGGGAGACCCAGTACTTC. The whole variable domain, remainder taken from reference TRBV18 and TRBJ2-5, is NAGVMQNPRHLVRRRGQEARLRCSPMKGHSHVYWYRQLPEEGLKFMVYLQKENIIDESGMPKERFSAEFPKEGPSILRIQQVVRGDSAAYFCASSPRTGPGETQYFGPGTRLLVL.

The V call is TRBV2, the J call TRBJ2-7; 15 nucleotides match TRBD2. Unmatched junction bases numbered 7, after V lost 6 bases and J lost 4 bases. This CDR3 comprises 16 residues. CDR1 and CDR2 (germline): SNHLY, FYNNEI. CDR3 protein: CASSLGLAGGSYEQYF. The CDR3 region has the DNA TGTGCCAGCAGCCTCGGACTAGCGGGAGGGAGTTACGAGCAGTACTTC.

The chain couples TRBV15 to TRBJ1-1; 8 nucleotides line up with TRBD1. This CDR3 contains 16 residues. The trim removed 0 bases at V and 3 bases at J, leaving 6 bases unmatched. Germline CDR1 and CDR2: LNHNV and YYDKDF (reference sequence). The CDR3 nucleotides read TGTGCCACCAGCAGAGATCGGGCAGGGGGCTACACTGAAGCTTTCTTT. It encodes CATSRDRAGGYTEAFF.

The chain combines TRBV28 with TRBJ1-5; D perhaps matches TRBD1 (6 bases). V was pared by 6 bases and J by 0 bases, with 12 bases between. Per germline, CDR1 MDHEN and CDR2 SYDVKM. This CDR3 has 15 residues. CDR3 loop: CASSQGGNSNQPQHF. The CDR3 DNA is TGTGCCAGCAGCCAAGGGGGAAATAGCAATCAGCCCCAGCATTTT.

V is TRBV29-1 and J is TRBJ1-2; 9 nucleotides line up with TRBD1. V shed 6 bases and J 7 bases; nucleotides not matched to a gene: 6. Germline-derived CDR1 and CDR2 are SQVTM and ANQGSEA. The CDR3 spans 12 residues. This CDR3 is CSVSGTGIGYTF. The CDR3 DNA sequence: TGCAGCGTCTCCGGGACAGGGATTGGCTACACCTTC. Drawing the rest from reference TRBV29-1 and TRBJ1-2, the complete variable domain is SAVISQKPSRDICQRGTSLTIQCQVDSQVTMMFWYRQQPGQSLTLIATANQGSEATYESGFVIDKFPISRPNLTFSTLTVSNMSPEDSSIYLCSVSGTGIGYTFGSGTRLTVV.

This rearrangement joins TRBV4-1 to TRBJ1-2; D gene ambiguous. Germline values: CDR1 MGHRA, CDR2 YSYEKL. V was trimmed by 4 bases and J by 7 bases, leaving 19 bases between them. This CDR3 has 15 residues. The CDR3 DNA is TGCGCCAGCAGCCTAACACCCCCCGGGTCTGTTGGCTACACCTTC. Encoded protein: CASSLTPPGSVGYTF.

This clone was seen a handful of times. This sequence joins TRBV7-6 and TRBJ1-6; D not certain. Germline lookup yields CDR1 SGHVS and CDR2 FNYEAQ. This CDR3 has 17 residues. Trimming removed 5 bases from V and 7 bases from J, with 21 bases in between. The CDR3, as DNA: TGTGCCAGCAGCCCAACGGGTGGCGGAAAAGTGAATTCACCCCTCCACTTT. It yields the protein CASSPTGGGKVNSPLHF.

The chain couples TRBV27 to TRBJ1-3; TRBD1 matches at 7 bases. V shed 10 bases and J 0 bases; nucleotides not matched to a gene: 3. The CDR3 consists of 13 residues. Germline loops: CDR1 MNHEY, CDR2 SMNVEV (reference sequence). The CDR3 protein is CATRDSSGNTIYF. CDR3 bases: TGTGCCACCCGGGACAGCTCTGGAAACACCATATATTTT.

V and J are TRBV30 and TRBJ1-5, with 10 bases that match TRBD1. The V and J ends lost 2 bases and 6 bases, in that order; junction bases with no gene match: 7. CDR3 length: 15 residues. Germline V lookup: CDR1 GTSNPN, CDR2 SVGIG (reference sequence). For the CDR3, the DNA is TGTGCCTGGAGTCCGAGGGGACAGGGGTTTCAGCCCCAGCATTTT. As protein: CAWSPRGQGFQPQHF.

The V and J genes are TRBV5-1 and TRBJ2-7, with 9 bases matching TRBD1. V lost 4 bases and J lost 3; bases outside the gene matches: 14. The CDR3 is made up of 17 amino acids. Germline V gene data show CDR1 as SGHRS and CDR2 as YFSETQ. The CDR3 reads CASSTDPLRDRVYEQYF. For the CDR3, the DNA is TGCGCCAGCAGCACAGACCCCCTTAGGGACAGGGTCTACGAGCAGTACTTC.

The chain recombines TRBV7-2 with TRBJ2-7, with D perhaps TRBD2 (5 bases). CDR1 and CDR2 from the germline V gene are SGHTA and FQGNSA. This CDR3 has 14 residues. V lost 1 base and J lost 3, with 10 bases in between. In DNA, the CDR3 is TGTGCCAGCAGCTTAGTTGCGGGTTACTACGAGCAGTACTTC. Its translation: CASSLVAGYYEQYF. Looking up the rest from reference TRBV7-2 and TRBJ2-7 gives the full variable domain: GAGVSQSPSNKVTEKGKDVELRCDPISGHTALYWYRQSLGQGLEFLIYFQGNSAPDKSGLPSDRFSAERTGGSVSTLTIQRTQQEDSAVYLCASSLVAGYYEQYFGPGTRLTVT.

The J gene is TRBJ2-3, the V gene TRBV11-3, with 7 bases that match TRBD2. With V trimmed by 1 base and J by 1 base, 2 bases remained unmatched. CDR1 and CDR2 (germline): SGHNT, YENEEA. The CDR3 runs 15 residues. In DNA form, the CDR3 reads TGTGCCAGCAGCTTAGCGGCGGGAGGCACAGATACGCAGTATTTT. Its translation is CASSLAAGGTDTQYF.

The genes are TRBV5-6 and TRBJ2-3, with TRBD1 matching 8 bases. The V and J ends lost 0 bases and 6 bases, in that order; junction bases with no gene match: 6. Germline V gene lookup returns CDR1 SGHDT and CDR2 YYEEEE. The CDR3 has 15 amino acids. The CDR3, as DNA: TGTGCCAGCAGCTTGGGGCAGGGGGCGAGGGATACGCAGTATTTT. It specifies CASSLGQGARDTQYF.

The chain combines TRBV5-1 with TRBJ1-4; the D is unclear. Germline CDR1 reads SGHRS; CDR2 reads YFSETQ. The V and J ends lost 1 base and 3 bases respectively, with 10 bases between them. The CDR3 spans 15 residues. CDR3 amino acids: CASSLIPEANEKLFF. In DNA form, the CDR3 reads TGCGCCAGCAGCTTGATACCAGAGGCTAATGAAAAACTGTTTTTT.